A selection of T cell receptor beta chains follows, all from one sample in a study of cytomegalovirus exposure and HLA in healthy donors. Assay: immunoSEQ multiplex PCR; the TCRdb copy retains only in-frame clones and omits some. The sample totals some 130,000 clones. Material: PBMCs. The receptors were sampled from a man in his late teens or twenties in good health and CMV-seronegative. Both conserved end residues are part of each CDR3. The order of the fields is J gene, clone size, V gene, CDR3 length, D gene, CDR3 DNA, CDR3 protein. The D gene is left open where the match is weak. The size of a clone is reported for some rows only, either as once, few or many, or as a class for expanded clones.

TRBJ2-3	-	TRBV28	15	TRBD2	TGTGCCAGCAGCCATAGCGGGGGTAGCACAGATACGCAGTATTTT	CASSHSGGSTDTQYF
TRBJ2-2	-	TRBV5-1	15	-	TGCGCCAGCAGCATGCGGACTGAAGACACCGGGGAGCTGTTTTTT	CASSMRTEDTGELFF
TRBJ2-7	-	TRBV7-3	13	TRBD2	TGTGCCAGCAGCCCCGGGACTAGCTACGAGCAGTACTTC	CASSPGTSYEQYF
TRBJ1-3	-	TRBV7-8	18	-	TGTGCCAGCAGCTTAGGTACTGGTACAGGGCTCTCTGGAAACACCATATATTTT	CASSLGTGTGLSGNTIYF
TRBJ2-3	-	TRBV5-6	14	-	TGTGCCAGCAGCTTATGGACAACTACAGATACGCAGTATTTT	CASSLWTTTDTQYF
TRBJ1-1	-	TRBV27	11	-	TGTGCCAGCAGTTTATATGGGGGGACTTTCTTT	CASSLYGGTFF
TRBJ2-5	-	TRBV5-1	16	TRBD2	TGCGCCAGCAGCTTGGAGTCTAGCGGGAGTTCGTCGACCCAGTACTTC	CASSLESSGSSSTQYF
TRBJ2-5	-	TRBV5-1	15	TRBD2	TGCGCCAGCAGCTTGGGCGGGGGGGCCTTTGAGACCCAGTACTTC	CASSLGGGAFETQYF
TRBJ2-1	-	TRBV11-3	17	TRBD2	TGTGCCAGCAGCATCTACACAAGCACTAGCGGGGTGAGAAAGCAGTTCTTC	CASSIYTSTSGVRKQFF
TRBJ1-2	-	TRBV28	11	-	TGTGCCAGCGGGGAGGGCTATGGCTACACCTTC	CASGEGYGYTF
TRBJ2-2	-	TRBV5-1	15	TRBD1	TGCGCCAGCAGCTTGAGGACAGGGGGCACCGGGGAGCTGTTTTTT	CASSLRTGGTGELFF
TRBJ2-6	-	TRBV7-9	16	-	TGTGCCAGCAGCAATCAGGGTACGACGGGGGCCAACGTCCTGACTTTC	CASSNQGTTGANVLTF
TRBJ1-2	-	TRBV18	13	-	TGTGCCAGCTCACAGGACCTTCAGGGAGGCTACACCTTC	CASSQDLQGGYTF
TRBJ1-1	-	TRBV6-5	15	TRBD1	TGTGCCAGCAGTGGAACGGGACAGGTGAACACTGAAGCTTTCTTT	CASSGTGQVNTEAFF
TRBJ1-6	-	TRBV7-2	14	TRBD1	TGTGCCAGCAGCTGGGACAGTCCTAATTCACCCCTCCACTTT	CASSWDSPNSPLHF
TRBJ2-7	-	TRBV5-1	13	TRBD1	TGCGCCAGCAGCTCGGGACAGTTAAACGAGCAGTACTTC	CASSSGQLNEQYF
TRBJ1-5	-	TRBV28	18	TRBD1	TGTGCCAGCAGAACGAAGATCGAAGACAGGGGGTATAATCAGCCCCAGCATTTT	CASRTKIEDRGYNQPQHF
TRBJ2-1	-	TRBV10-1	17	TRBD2	TGCGCCAGCAGTGATGGGACTAGCGGGGCTTCCTACAATGAGCAGTTCTTC	CASSDGTSGASYNEQFF
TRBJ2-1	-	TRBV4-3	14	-	TGCGCCAGCAGCCAAGCGGGTACCTACAATGAGCAGTTCTTC	CASSQAGTYNEQFF
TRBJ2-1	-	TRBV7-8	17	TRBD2	TGTGCCAGCAGCTTACGTGGGACTAGCAGGTCGAACCATGAGCAGTTCTTC	CASSLRGTSRSNHEQFF
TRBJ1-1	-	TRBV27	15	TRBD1	TGTGCCAGCAGTCGCCGACAGGGTATGAACACTGAAGCTTTCTTT	CASSRRQGMNTEAFF
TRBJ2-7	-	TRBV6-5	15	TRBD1	TGTGCCAGCAGTTGGCACGGGACAGACTCCTACGAGCAGTACTTC	CASSWHGTDSYEQYF
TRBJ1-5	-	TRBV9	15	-	TGTGCCAGCAGCGTGGGGGGGGATAGCAATCAGCCCCAGCATTTT	CASSVGGDSNQPQHF
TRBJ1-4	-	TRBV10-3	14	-	TGTGCCATCTCCTCGGGTGAGGAGAATGAAAAACTGTTTTTT	CAISSGEENEKLFF
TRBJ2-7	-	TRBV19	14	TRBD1	TGTGCCAGTAGCTCCGGGACAGGTACCTACGAGCAGTACTTC	CASSSGTGTYEQYF
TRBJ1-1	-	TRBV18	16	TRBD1	TGTGCCAGCTCACCACTTCCAGGGGGTGTGGAAACTGAAGCTTTCTTT	CASSPLPGGVETEAFF
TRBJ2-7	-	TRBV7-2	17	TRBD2	TGTGCCAGCAGCAGGACTAGCGGGAGGTCGAGCTCCTACGAGCAGTACTTC	CASSRTSGRSSSYEQYF
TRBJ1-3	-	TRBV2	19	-	TGTGCCAGCGTCGATTTACTTGGAGGGGCTCTTATAACTGGAAACACCATATATTTT	CASVDLLGGALITGNTIYF
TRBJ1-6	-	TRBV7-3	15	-	TGTGCCAGCAGCTTTCACAGCTCCTATAATTCACCCCTCCACTTT	CASSFHSSYNSPLHF
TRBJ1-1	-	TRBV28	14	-	TGTGCCAGCACTCGATTCTCAGAGAACACTGAAGCTTTCTTT	CASTRFSENTEAFF
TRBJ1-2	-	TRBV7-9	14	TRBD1	TGTGCCAGCAGCTCACAGGGGGCGCGGTATGGCTACACCTTC	CASSSQGARYGYTF
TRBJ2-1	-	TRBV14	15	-	TGTGCCAGCAGCCGATCTCCGAGCTCCTACAATGAGCAGTTCTTC	CASSRSPSSYNEQFF
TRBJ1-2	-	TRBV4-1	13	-	TGCGCCAGCAGCCAAGCCAGAAACTATGGCTACACCTTC	CASSQARNYGYTF
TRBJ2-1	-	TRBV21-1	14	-	TGTGCCAGCAGCAAAGGACTAGCGTGCAATGAGCAGTTCTTC	CASSKGLACNEQFF
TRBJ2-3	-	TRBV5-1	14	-	TGCGCCAGCAGCTTGCAGGGATCCACAGATACGCAGTATTTT	CASSLQGSTDTQYF
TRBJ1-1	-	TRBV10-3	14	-	TGTGCCATTCTATCCGTCGAGTTGCTTGCCGAAGCTTTCTTT	CAILSVELLAEAFF
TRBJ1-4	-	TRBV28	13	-	TGTGCCAGCTGGGACACAACTAATGAAAAACTGTTTTTT	CASWDTTNEKLFF
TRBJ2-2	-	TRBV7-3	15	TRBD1	TGTGCCAGCAGCCCAGGACAGGGACGCACCGGGGAGCTGTTTTTT	CASSPGQGRTGELFF
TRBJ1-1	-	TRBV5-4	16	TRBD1	TGTGCCAGCAGAGAATACTCGGGGACAGGGGACACTGAAGCTTTCTTT	CASREYSGTGDTEAFF
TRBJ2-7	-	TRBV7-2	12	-	TGTGCCAGCAGCTTATACGGGGACGAGCAGTACTTC	CASSLYGDEQYF
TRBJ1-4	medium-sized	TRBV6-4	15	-	TGTGCCAGCAGTGAACGGGCAGGGGCTAATGAAAAACTGTTTTTT	CASSERAGANEKLFF
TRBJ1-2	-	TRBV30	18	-	TGTGCCTGGACCCCCATCATCCGGCAGGCGAATTCTAACTATGGCTACACCTTC	CAWTPIIRQANSNYGYTF
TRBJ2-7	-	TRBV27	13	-	TGTGCCAGCAGTAGACAAGGTCCCTACGAGCAGTACTTC	CASSRQGPYEQYF
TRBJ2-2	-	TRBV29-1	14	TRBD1	TGCAGCGGCGGAGGACAGGGGACCACCGGGGAGCTGTTTTTT	CSGGGQGTTGELFF
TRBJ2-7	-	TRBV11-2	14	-	TGTGCCAGTGGAAAAGGAGGGACCTCTTACGAGCAGTACTTC	CASGKGGTSYEQYF
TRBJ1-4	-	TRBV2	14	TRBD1	TGTGCCAGCAGTATGGGACAGTCGGGTGAAAAACTGTTTTTT	CASSMGQSGEKLFF
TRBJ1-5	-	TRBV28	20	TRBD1	TGTGCCAGCAGCCTAACAGGGGGCAGGATAAGTTTTGGTAGCAATCAGCCCCAGCATTTT	CASSLTGGRISFGSNQPQHF
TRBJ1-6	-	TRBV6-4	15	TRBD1	TGTGCCAGCAGTGACTCGAACAGGGGTAATTCACCCCTCCACTTT	CASSDSNRGNSPLHF
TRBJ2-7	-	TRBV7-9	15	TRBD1	TGTGCCAGCAGCTTAGGGACAGGGGTATCCTACGAGCAGTACTTC	CASSLGTGVSYEQYF
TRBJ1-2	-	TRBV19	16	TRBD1	TGTGCCAGTAGTATAGTTCGACAGACGACAGGGAACGGCTACACCTTC	CASSIVRQTTGNGYTF
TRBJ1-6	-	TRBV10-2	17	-	TGCGCCAGCATCGATGGACAGAAGGGATTCCCTAATTCACCCCTCCACTTT	CASIDGQKGFPNSPLHF
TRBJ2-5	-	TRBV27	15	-	TGTGCCAGCAGTAATGCGGGCGCGGGTTCAAAGACCCAGTACTTC	CASSNAGAGSKTQYF
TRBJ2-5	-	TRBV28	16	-	TGTGCCAGCAGTTTATCTCTCCCCGGGGTGGGAGAGACCCAGTACTTC	CASSLSLPGVGETQYF
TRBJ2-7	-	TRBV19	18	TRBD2	TGTGCCAGTAGTTTGGCAGGAAAGGGACTAGCGAAGCCCTACGAGCAGTACTTC	CASSLAGKGLAKPYEQYF
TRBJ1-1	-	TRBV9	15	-	TGTGCCAGCAGCGTCAGGGCAGGGCACAACACTGAAGCTTTCTTT	CASSVRAGHNTEAFF